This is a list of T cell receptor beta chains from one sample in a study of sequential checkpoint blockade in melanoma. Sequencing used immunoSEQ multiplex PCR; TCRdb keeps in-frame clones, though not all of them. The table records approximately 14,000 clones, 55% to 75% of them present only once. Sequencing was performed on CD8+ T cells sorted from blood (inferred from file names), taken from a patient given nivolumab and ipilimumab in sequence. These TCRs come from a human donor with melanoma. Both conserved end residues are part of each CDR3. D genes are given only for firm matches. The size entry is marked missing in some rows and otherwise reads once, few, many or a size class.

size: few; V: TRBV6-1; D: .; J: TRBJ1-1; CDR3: CASSEPAEAFF; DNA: TGTGCCAGCAGTGAACCCGCGGAGGCTTTCTTT
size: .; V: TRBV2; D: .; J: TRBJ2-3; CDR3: CASNPPEGGSDTQYF; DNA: TGTGCCAGCAATCCCCCGGAGGGGGGGTCAGATACGCAGTATTTT
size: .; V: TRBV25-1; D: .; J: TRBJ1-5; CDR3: CASSEYYSNQPQHF; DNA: TGTGCCAGCAGTGAATATTATAGCAATCAGCCCCAGCATTTT
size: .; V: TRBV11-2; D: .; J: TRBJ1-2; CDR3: CASSPPRNYGYTF; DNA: TGTGCCAGCAGCCCCCCCCGGAACTATGGCTACACCTTC
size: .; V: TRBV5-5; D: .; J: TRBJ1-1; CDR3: CASSLSYVTEAFF; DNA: TGTGCCAGCAGCTTATCTTATGTCACTGAAGCTTTCTTT
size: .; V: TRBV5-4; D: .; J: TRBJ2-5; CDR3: CASSLVGFQETQYF; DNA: TGTGCCAGCAGCTTGGTCGGGTTCCAAGAGACCCAGTACTTC
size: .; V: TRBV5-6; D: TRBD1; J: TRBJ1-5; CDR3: CASSLAAGTGNGRQPQHF; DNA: TGTGCCAGCAGCTTGGCTGCGGGGACAGGGAACGGGAGGCAGCCCCAGCATTTT
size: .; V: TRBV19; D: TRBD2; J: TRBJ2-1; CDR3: CASSTRLAGGSPLNEQFF; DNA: TGTGCCAGTAGTACCCGGCTAGCGGGGGGTTCCCCACTCAATGAGCAGTTCTTC
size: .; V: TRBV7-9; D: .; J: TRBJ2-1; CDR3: CASSSSTGERFF; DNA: TGTGCCAGCAGCTCCTCGACCGGGGAGCGGTTCTTC
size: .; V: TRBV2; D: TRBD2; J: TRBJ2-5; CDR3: CASTRSGAYQETQYF; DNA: TGTGCCAGCACTCGTAGCGGGGCGTACCAAGAGACCCAGTACTTC